This is a list of T cell receptor beta chains from one sample in a study of cytomegalovirus exposure and HLA in healthy donors. Sequenced by immunoSEQ multiplex PCR; TCRdb stores in-frame clones only, minus some. This table has under 100,000 clones, 65% to 80% appearing once. Source material: PBMCs. The receptors come from a man under 40 in good health and CMV-seronegative. Each CDR3 is given with its conserved first and last residue. D genes are given only for firm matches. Only some rows state a clone size, as once, few, many or a class for expanded clones.

clone_size: .
d_call: .
j_call: TRBJ2-3
v_call: TRBV27
cdr3_aa: CASSWGDAQYF
cdr3_nt: TGTGCCAGCAGTTGGGGGGATGCGCAGTATTTT

clone_size: .
d_call: TRBD2
j_call: TRBJ2-3
v_call: TRBV7-2
cdr3_aa: CASSSQTSGGSDTQYF
cdr3_nt: TGTGCCAGCAGCTCTCAGACTAGCGGGGGATCAGATACGCAGTATTTT

clone_size: few
d_call: TRBD1
j_call: TRBJ2-1
v_call: TRBV5-1
cdr3_aa: CASGGQPGNEQFF
cdr3_nt: TGCGCCAGTGGGGGACAGCCGGGAAATGAGCAGTTCTTC

clone_size: .
d_call: .
j_call: TRBJ2-3
v_call: TRBV9
cdr3_aa: CASGASTDTQYF
cdr3_nt: TGTGCCAGCGGGGCTAGCACAGATACGCAGTATTTT

clone_size: .
d_call: .
j_call: TRBJ1-1
v_call: TRBV11-2
cdr3_aa: CASSPNSGQRNTEAFF
cdr3_nt: TGTGCCAGCAGCCCGAACTCCGGACAGAGGAACACTGAAGCTTTCTTT

clone_size: .
d_call: TRBD1
j_call: TRBJ2-4
v_call: TRBV6-1
cdr3_aa: CASSEMWGQGNIQYF
cdr3_nt: TGTGCCAGCAGTGAAATGTGGGGACAGGGAAACATTCAGTACTTC

clone_size: .
d_call: TRBD1
j_call: TRBJ2-7
v_call: TRBV18
cdr3_aa: CASSPDRASYEQYF
cdr3_nt: TGTGCCAGCTCCCCGGACAGGGCGTCCTACGAGCAGTACTTC

clone_size: .
d_call: .
j_call: TRBJ2-5
v_call: TRBV7-9
cdr3_aa: CASSLGSTEQETQYF
cdr3_nt: TGTGCCAGCAGCTTAGGGTCAACAGAGCAAGAGACCCAGTACTTC

clone_size: .
d_call: .
j_call: TRBJ2-5
v_call: TRBV28
cdr3_aa: CASRPSGQETQYF
cdr3_nt: TGTGCCAGCAGACCCTCCGGCCAAGAGACCCAGTACTTC

clone_size: .
d_call: TRBD1
j_call: TRBJ2-5
v_call: TRBV7-2
cdr3_aa: CASSFTGAGETQYF
cdr3_nt: TGTGCCAGCAGCTTCACAGGGGCCGGAGAGACCCAGTACTTC

clone_size: .
d_call: .
j_call: TRBJ2-7
v_call: TRBV6-1
cdr3_aa: CASSEPGASSYEQYF
cdr3_nt: TGTGCCAGCAGTGAACCAGGGGCCAGCTCCTACGAGCAGTACTTC

clone_size: .
d_call: .
j_call: TRBJ1-1
v_call: TRBV6-5
cdr3_aa: CASSQWETEAFF
cdr3_nt: TGTGCCAGCTCACAGTGGGAGACTGAAGCTTTCTTT

clone_size: .
d_call: TRBD1
j_call: TRBJ1-5
v_call: TRBV29-1
cdr3_aa: CSVGQVMGQPQHF
cdr3_nt: TGCAGCGTGGGACAGGTGATGGGTCAGCCCCAGCATTTT

clone_size: .
d_call: .
j_call: TRBJ2-3
v_call: TRBV19
cdr3_aa: CASRRVQGADTQYF
cdr3_nt: TGTGCCAGTAGAAGGGTCCAGGGCGCAGATACGCAGTATTTT

clone_size: .
d_call: .
j_call: TRBJ1-3
v_call: TRBV7-9
cdr3_aa: CSTRLEGNTIYF
cdr3_nt: TGTTCCACGAGGTTGGAGGGAAACACCATATATTTT

clone_size: few
d_call: TRBD1
j_call: TRBJ1-1
v_call: TRBV6-5
cdr3_aa: CASSTTPGGFEAFF
cdr3_nt: TGTGCCAGCAGCACCACCCCAGGGGGCTTTGAAGCTTTCTTT

clone_size: .
d_call: .
j_call: TRBJ2-7
v_call: TRBV28
cdr3_aa: CASNTASLRQQYF
cdr3_nt: TGTGCCAGCAACACCGCCAGTCTCCGCCAGCAGTACTTC

clone_size: .
d_call: .
j_call: TRBJ1-1
v_call: TRBV4-2
cdr3_aa: CASRAGSRGTEAFF
cdr3_nt: TGTGCCAGCAGAGCCGGGTCCCGGGGCACTGAAGCTTTCTTT

clone_size: .
d_call: .
j_call: TRBJ1-1
v_call: TRBV6-4
cdr3_aa: CASSERGNTEAFF
cdr3_nt: TGTGCCAGCAGTGAACGGGGAAACACTGAAGCTTTCTTT

clone_size: .
d_call: .
j_call: TRBJ1-1
v_call: TRBV13
cdr3_aa: CASSSGGVRNTEAFF
cdr3_nt: TGTGCCAGCAGCTCCGGGGGAGTAAGGAACACTGAAGCTTTCTTT

clone_size: .
d_call: TRBD1
j_call: TRBJ1-5
v_call: TRBV7-8
cdr3_aa: CASSLETGFYQPQHF
cdr3_nt: TGTGCCAGCAGCTTAGAGACAGGGTTTTATCAGCCCCAGCATTTT

clone_size: few
d_call: TRBD2
j_call: TRBJ2-2
v_call: TRBV7-2
cdr3_aa: CASSRLAGGELFF
cdr3_nt: TGTGCCAGCAGTCGACTAGCCGGCGGGGAGCTGTTTTTT

clone_size: .
d_call: TRBD1
j_call: TRBJ1-3
v_call: TRBV5-4
cdr3_aa: CASSPQGGSGNTIYF
cdr3_nt: TGTGCCAGCAGCCCGCAGGGGGGAAGTGGAAACACCATATATTTT

clone_size: .
d_call: .
j_call: TRBJ1-2
v_call: TRBV6-5
cdr3_aa: CASRNWTGVYGYPF
cdr3_nt: TGTGCCAGCAGAAACTGGACCGGGGTCTATGGCTACCCCTTC

clone_size: .
d_call: .
j_call: TRBJ2-1
v_call: TRBV29-1
cdr3_aa: CSVEWGRENEQFF
cdr3_nt: TGCAGCGTTGAATGGGGGCGAGAAAATGAGCAGTTCTTC

clone_size: .
d_call: TRBD1
j_call: TRBJ1-1
v_call: TRBV6-5
cdr3_aa: CASSPTGGHTEAFF
cdr3_nt: TGTGCCAGCAGTCCTACAGGGGGGCACACTGAAGCTTTCTTT

clone_size: .
d_call: TRBD1
j_call: TRBJ1-5
v_call: TRBV5-1
cdr3_aa: CASSPTGYGSNQPQHF
cdr3_nt: TGCGCCAGCAGCCCGACAGGGTATGGGAGCAATCAGCCCCAGCATTTT

clone_size: .
d_call: .
j_call: TRBJ2-7
v_call: TRBV29-1
cdr3_aa: CSVDGQGDEQYF
cdr3_nt: TGCAGCGTTGATGGCCAGGGCGACGAGCAGTACTTC

clone_size: few
d_call: .
j_call: TRBJ1-5
v_call: TRBV30
cdr3_aa: CAWEAGARQPQHF
cdr3_nt: TGTGCCTGGGAGGCGGGGGCAAGGCAGCCCCAGCATTTT

clone_size: .
d_call: .
j_call: TRBJ2-4
v_call: TRBV5-1
cdr3_aa: CASSLGQAKNIQYF
cdr3_nt: TGCGCCAGCAGCTTAGGACAGGCCAAAAACATTCAGTACTTC

clone_size: few
d_call: .
j_call: TRBJ2-1
v_call: TRBV11-3
cdr3_aa: CASSLRAGSSYNEQFF
cdr3_nt: TGTGCCAGCAGCTTGCGCGCGGGAAGCTCCTACAATGAGCAGTTCTTC

clone_size: .
d_call: .
j_call: TRBJ2-1
v_call: TRBV10-1
cdr3_aa: CASSKSSYNEQFF
cdr3_nt: TGCGCCAGCAGTAAGAGCTCCTACAATGAGCAGTTCTTC

clone_size: .
d_call: .
j_call: TRBJ2-7
v_call: TRBV29-1
cdr3_aa: CSVMGLFSYEQYF
cdr3_nt: TGCAGCGTTATGGGCCTCTTCTCCTACGAGCAGTACTTC

clone_size: .
d_call: .
j_call: TRBJ1-4
v_call: TRBV9
cdr3_aa: CASSVEPGASNEKLFF
cdr3_nt: TGTGCCAGCAGCGTAGAACCAGGGGCCTCCAATGAAAAACTGTTTTTT

clone_size: .
d_call: TRBD1
j_call: TRBJ1-5
v_call: TRBV19
cdr3_aa: CASSIRQGYQPQHF
cdr3_nt: TGTGCCAGTAGTATCCGACAGGGGTATCAGCCCCAGCATTTT

clone_size: .
d_call: .
j_call: TRBJ1-2
v_call: TRBV14
cdr3_aa: CASSLQGWGYTF
cdr3_nt: TGTGCCAGCAGCCTCCAGGGATGGGGCTACACCTTC

clone_size: .
d_call: .
j_call: TRBJ1-1
v_call: TRBV27
cdr3_aa: CASSLWGDTEAFF
cdr3_nt: TGTGCCAGCAGTTTATGGGGGGACACTGAAGCTTTCTTT

clone_size: .
d_call: TRBD1
j_call: TRBJ1-5
v_call: TRBV6-6
cdr3_aa: CASSFGTGGQPQHF
cdr3_nt: TGTGCCAGCAGTTTCGGGACAGGGGGCCAGCCCCAGCATTTT

clone_size: few
d_call: .
j_call: TRBJ2-5
v_call: TRBV15
cdr3_aa: CATSRSTDREVQETQYF
cdr3_nt: TGTGCCACCAGCAGGTCAACCGACAGGGAGGTCCAAGAGACCCAGTACTTC

clone_size: .
d_call: .
j_call: TRBJ1-1
v_call: TRBV19
cdr3_aa: CASNPGPGRGTEAFF
cdr3_nt: TGTGCCAGTAATCCAGGGCCGGGGAGGGGGACTGAAGCTTTCTTT